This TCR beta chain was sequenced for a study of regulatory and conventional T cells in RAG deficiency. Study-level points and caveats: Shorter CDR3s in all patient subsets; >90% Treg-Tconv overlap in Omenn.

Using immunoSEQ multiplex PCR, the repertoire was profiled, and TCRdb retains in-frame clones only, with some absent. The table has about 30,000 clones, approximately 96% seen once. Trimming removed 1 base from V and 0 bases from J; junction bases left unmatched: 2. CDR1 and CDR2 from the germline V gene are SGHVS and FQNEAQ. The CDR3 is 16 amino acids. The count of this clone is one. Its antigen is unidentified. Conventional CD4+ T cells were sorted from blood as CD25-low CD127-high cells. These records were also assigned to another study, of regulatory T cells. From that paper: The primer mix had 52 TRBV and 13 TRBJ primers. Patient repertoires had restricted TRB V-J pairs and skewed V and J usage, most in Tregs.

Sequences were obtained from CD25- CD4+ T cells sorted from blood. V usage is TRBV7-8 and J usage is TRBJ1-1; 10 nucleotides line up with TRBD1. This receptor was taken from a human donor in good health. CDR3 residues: CASSLVGTGVNTEAFF. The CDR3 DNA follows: TGTGCCAGCAGCTTAGTAGGGACAGGGGTGAACACTGAAGCTTTCTTT.